This T cell receptor (beta chain) came from a study of cytomegalovirus exposure and HLA in healthy donors. General observations from the study: The classifier reportedly diagnosed cytomegalovirus status with high sensitivity and specificity. The study dropped some indistinguishable V segments, TRBV6-2 and TRBV6-3 among them.

Per the germline V gene, CDR1 is SGHRS and CDR2 is YFSETQ. Trimming took off 0 bases at V and 11 bases at J, with 5 bases between the two ends. This CDR3 spans 11 amino acids. To note about this clone: Its antigen is unidentified.

The PCR ran on 60 Vbeta and 13 Jbeta primers. Here immunoSEQ multiplex PCR was the method, and the copy in TCRdb shows in-frame clones only, minus some. Its table lists about 130,000 clones. Input material: PBMCs. This clonotype was obtained from a man aged 18 to 30 in good health and CMV-seronegative. V usage is TRBV5-1 and J usage is TRBJ1-4; D is uncertain. This chain's CDR3 is CASSLERKLFF. DNA for the CDR3: TGCGCCAGCAGCTTGGAACGGAAACTGTTTTTT.